The 30 T cell receptor beta chains reported below all come from one sample, sequenced in a study of PD-1 blockade in mismatch repair-deficient tumors. Clones were sequenced by immunoSEQ multiplex PCR, and TCRdb holds only the in-frame ones, with some missing. The sample carries about 110,000 clones, roughly 80% recorded once. The source was peripheral blood, collected 60 weeks after starting pembrolizumab. Source of these receptors: an adult with mismatch repair-deficient cancer.

This clone showed up just a few times. The J gene is TRBJ1-1, the V gene TRBV18; D unresolved. Trimming cost V 6 bases and J 1 base, with 9 bases left between them. CDR1 KGHSH and CDR2 LQKENI come from the germline V gene. This CDR3 contains 13 residues. The CDR3 sequence: CASSNDKNTEAFF. The CDR3 DNA reads as TGTGCCAGCTCGAACGACAAGAACACTGAAGCTTTCTTT.

The chain couples TRBV6-5 to TRBJ2-5; D remains unclear. The CDR3 loop spans 11 amino acids. The germline V and J ends were trimmed by 0 bases and 5 bases, with 1 base remaining between them. CDR1 is MNHEY, CDR2 SVGAGI, per germline. The CDR3 nucleotides are TGTGCCAGCAGTTACTCGGAGACCCAGTACTTC. Protein: CASSYSETQYF.

This chain links TRBV5-5 with TRBJ1-1; D is unresolved. Germline CDR1 is SGHKS and CDR2 is YYEKEE (reference sequence). CDR3 length: 12 amino acids. V lost 4 bases and J lost 3, with 7 bases in between. CDR3 region: CASSVMDTEAFF. The CDR3 DNA reads as TGTGCCAGCAGCGTAATGGACACTGAAGCTTTCTTT.

The chain recombines TRBV5-1 with TRBJ2-1; 8 nucleotides agree with TRBD2. Germline trimming cut 3 bases from V and 8 bases from J; bases unmatched to any gene: 10. Looked up from germline, CDR1 is SGHRS and CDR2 is YFSETQ. The CDR3 sequence is 15 residues long. CDR3 residues: CASSSQAGVQDEQFF. CDR3 DNA: TGCGCCAGCAGCTCACAAGCGGGAGTACAGGATGAGCAGTTCTTC.

V and J are TRBV5-6 and TRBJ2-3, with D perhaps being TRBD1 or TRBD2 (5 bases each). The ends were cut back, 1 base at V and 1 base at J, with 7 bases in the middle. The CDR3 length is 14 residues. Germline values: CDR1 SGHDT, CDR2 YYEEEE. As DNA, the CDR3 is TGTGCCAGCAGCTTGCGGGGCCGCACAGATACGCAGTATTTT. This encodes CASSLRGRTDTQYF.

The chain uses TRBV30 and TRBJ2-2, with a weak D call TRBD2 (6 bases). CDR1 is GTSNPN, CDR2 SVGIG, per germline (reference sequence). CDR3 length equals 12 residues. V lost 5 bases to trimming and J lost 6 bases, with 10 bases between them. CDR3 amino acids: CAWGRLAGELFF. CDR3 DNA: TGTGCCTGGGGGAGACTAGCCGGGGAGCTGTTTTTT.

The J gene is TRBJ2-1, the V gene TRBV4-3; D may match TRBD1 or TRBD2 (5 bases each). V was clipped by 3 bases and J by 6 bases, with 15 bases between them. This CDR3 has 15 amino acids. CDR1 and CDR2 (germline): LGHNA, YSLEER. The CDR3: CASSQGRSSANEQFF. CDR3 in DNA: TGCGCCAGCAGCCAGGGACGGAGTAGCGCCAATGAGCAGTTCTTC.

The CDR3 loop reads CASRPAGLNTEAFF. In DNA, the CDR3 is TGCGCCAGCCGGCCGGCGGGTTTGAACACTGAAGCTTTCTTT. This chain connects TRBV10-2 to TRBJ1-1; D gene unclear. CDR1 is WSHSY and CDR2 is SAAADI in the germline V gene. V was pared by 8 bases and J by 0 bases, with 13 bases between. The CDR3 is made up of 14 amino acids.

The chain employs TRBV5-6 and TRBJ1-1; no clear D. The CDR3 extends over 13 amino acids. Germline CDR1 and CDR2: SGHDT and YYEEEE. V gave up 1 base and J gave up 2 bases, with 6 bases separating them. The CDR3 loop reads CASSLYINTEAFF. The CDR3 bases are TGTGCCAGCAGCTTGTACATCAACACTGAAGCTTTCTTT. The full variable domain, its missing parts supplied by reference TRBV5-6 and TRBJ1-1, is DAGVTQSPTHLIKTRGQQVTLRCSPKSGHDTVSWYQQALGQGPQFIFQYYEEEERQRGNFPDRFSGHQFPNYSSELNVNALLLGDSALYLCASSLYINTEAFFGQGTRLTVV.

This clone was counted between two and nine times. This chain connects TRBV5-1 to TRBJ1-2; 7 bases map to TRBD1. This CDR3 is built from 13 residues. Germline lookup yields CDR1 SGHRS and CDR2 YFSETQ. Trimming cost V 6 bases and J 10 bases; bases outside gene matches: 12. The CDR3 reads CASTWDSPDVYTF. In nucleotides, the CDR3 is TGCGCCAGCACCTGGGACAGCCCAGACGTCTACACCTTC. Supplemented by reference TRBV5-1 and TRBJ1-2, the full variable domain reads KAGVTQTPRYLIKTRGQQVTLSCSPISGHRSVSWYQQTPGQGLQFLFEYFSETQRNKGNFPGRFSGRQFSNSRSEMNVSTLELGDSALYLCASTWDSPDVYTFGSGTRLTVV.

This chain links TRBV7-9 with TRBJ2-1; unclear D gene. The CDR3 runs to 12 residues. Germline assignment: CDR1 SEHNR and CDR2 FQNEAQ (reference sequence). V lost 1 base and J 7 bases, leaving 5 bases between the germline ends. Here the CDR3 reads CASSLVVNEQFF. The CDR3 bases are TGTGCCAGCAGCTTAGTGGTAAATGAGCAGTTCTTC.

This chain links TRBV11-3 with TRBJ2-4; either TRBD1 or TRBD2 may supply D (6 bases each). Germline CDR1 SGHNT, CDR2 YENEEA. There are 16 residues in the CDR3. Trimming left V 5 bases short and J 3 bases short, with 17 bases between. The CDR3 is CASSTREGGVKNIQYF. CDR3 bases: TGTGCCAGCAGCACCCGAGAGGGGGGAGTCAAAAACATTCAGTACTTC. Full variable domain (rest looked up from reference TRBV11-3 and TRBJ2-4): EAGVVQSPRYKIIEKKQPVAFWCNPISGHNTLYWYLQNLGQGPELLIRYENEEAVDDSQLPKDRFSAERLKGVDSTLKIQPAELGDSAVYLCASSTREGGVKNIQYFGAGTRLSVL.

The CDR3 DNA follows: TGTGCCAGCAGCAACTTAAGGCTAGCGGGGCCAATTCAAGAGACCCAGTACTTC. Translated, it gives CASSNLRLAGPIQETQYF. The chain couples TRBV27 to TRBJ2-5, with 9 bases lining up with TRBD2. This CDR3 region has 18 residues. The V gene end was trimmed by 6 bases and the J gene end by 2 bases; junction bases not matched to a gene: 16. The germline gives CDR1 MNHEY, CDR2 SMNVEV (reference sequence).

The J gene is TRBJ2-6, the V gene TRBV7-3, with unresolved D. Germline values: CDR1 SGHTA, CDR2 FQGTGA. With 7 bases removed from V and 3 bases from J, the gap between germline ends came to 4 bases. The CDR3 contains 12 residues. The CDR3 nucleotides are TGTGCCAGCAAAGTTGGGGCCAACGTCCTGACTTTC. Its protein is CASKVGANVLTF.

This chain joins TRBV7-9 and TRBJ1-3; D gene unclear. V dropped 3 bases and J dropped 4 bases, with 16 bases sitting between them. Germline V CDR1 and CDR2: SEHNR, FQNEAQ (reference sequence). The CDR3 has 16 residues. In DNA form, the CDR3 reads TGTGCCAGCAGCTTGGCCCCGGAGACCGGGGGAAACACCATATATTTT. This translates into CASSLAPETGGNTIYF.

The chain joins TRBV7-3 to TRBJ2-1; D is undetermined. The CDR3 is made up of 12 amino acids. Germline CDR1 SGHTA, CDR2 FQGTGA. V lost 5 bases and J lost 6, with 8 bases in between. CDR3 residues: CASSLGTNEQFF. The CDR3 DNA is TGTGCCAGCAGCCTGGGTACCAATGAGCAGTTCTTC.

J is TRBJ2-2 and V is TRBV6-6; 8 nucleotides agree with TRBD2. Per the germline V gene, CDR1 is MNHNY and CDR2 is SVGAGI (reference sequence). The CDR3 covers 16 residues. The junction had 10 bases not matched to a gene; V was cut back by 6 bases and J by 4 bases. The DNA for the CDR3 is TGTGCCAGCAGCCGAGAACAACGGGAGGGCACCGGGGAGCTGTTTTTT. This codes for CASSREQREGTGELFF.

The rearrangement uses TRBV15 and TRBJ2-4, with 14 bases that match TRBD2. There are 24 residues in the CDR3. V dropped 0 bases and J dropped 0; count of bases not matched to a gene: 19. Germline CDR1 LNHNV, CDR2 YYDKDF (reference sequence). CDR3 in amino acids: CATSRDLRGPGLAGVNPAKNIQYF. The CDR3 DNA follows: TGTGCCACCAGCAGAGATCTGAGGGGGCCGGGACTAGCGGGGGTGAACCCAGCCAAAAACATTCAGTACTTC.

This clone was found a few times. Other DNA sequences in the same sample also yield this CDR3. The gene calls are TRBV19 and TRBJ2-7; 8 bases match TRBD2. The CDR3 extends over 13 amino acids. From germline, CDR1 is LNHDA and CDR2 SQIVND (reference sequence). With 5 bases clipped from V and 3 bases from J, the junction kept 3 bases outside the gene matches. CDR3 DNA sequence: TGTGCCAGTAGTCCGGGACTAGTCTACGAGCAGTACTTC. Residues: CASSPGLVYEQYF.

The chain joins TRBV11-1 to TRBJ2-5; a weak D match, TRBD2 (5 bases). The germline V gene has CDR1 SGHAT and CDR2 FQDESV (reference sequence). The CDR3 consists of 14 residues. With 4 bases removed from V and 4 bases from J, the gap between germline ends came to 13 bases. This CDR3 reads CASSSDSFSETQYF. DNA for the CDR3: TGTGCCAGCAGCTCGGACTCATTTTCAGAGACCCAGTACTTC. The full variable domain, its missing parts supplied by reference TRBV11-1 and TRBJ2-5, is EAEVAQSPRYKITEKSQAVAFWCDPISGHATLYWYRQILGQGPELLVQFQDESVVDDSQLPKDRFSAERLKGVDSTLKIQPAELGDSAMYLCASSSDSFSETQYFGPGTRLLVL.

A note on this clone: Other DNA sequences within the sample encode an identical CDR3. This rearrangement joins TRBV30 to TRBJ1-1, with 7 bases identical to TRBD1. V shed 0 bases, J shed 3 bases, and the junction held 1 base outside the gene matches. Germline lookup yields CDR1 GTSNPN and CDR2 SVGIG (reference sequence). The CDR3 runs to 13 residues. CDR3 residues: CAWSVDRDTEAFF. CDR3 nucleotide sequence: TGTGCCTGGAGTGTAGACAGGGACACTGAAGCTTTCTTT. Variable domain in full (rest from reference TRBV30 and TRBJ1-1): SQTIHQWPATLVQPVGSPLSLECTVEGTSNPNLYWYRQAAGRGLQLLFYSVGIGQISSEVPQNLSASRPQDRQFILSSKKLLLSDSGFYLCAWSVDRDTEAFFGQGTRLTVV.

The gene calls are TRBV27 and TRBJ2-6; no clear D gene. In germline, CDR1 is MNHEY, CDR2 SMNVEV (reference sequence). V was clipped by 1 base and J by 2 bases, with 9 bases between them. The CDR3 consists of 16 residues. The CDR3 sequence is CASSLWLGTGANVLTF. The CDR3, as DNA: TGTGCCAGCAGTTTATGGTTGGGGACTGGGGCCAACGTCCTGACTTTC. Variable domain in full (rest from reference TRBV27 and TRBJ2-6): EAQVTQNPRYLITVTGKKLTVTCSQNMNHEYMSWYRQDPGLGLRQIYYSMNVEVTDKGDVPEGYKVSRKEKRNFPLILESPSPNQTSLYFCASSLWLGTGANVLTFGAGSRLTVL.

The chain joins TRBV6-1 to TRBJ2-1; 8 bases map to TRBD2. With 1 base clipped from V and 4 bases from J, the junction kept 0 bases outside the gene matches. The CDR3 runs to 14 residues. Germline CDR1 is MNHNS and CDR2 is SASEGT. The CDR3 coding sequence is TGTGCCAGCAGTGAAGGCGGGAGGTACAATGAGCAGTTCTTC. It encodes CASSEGGRYNEQFF.

This clone was counted a single time. The rearrangement links TRBV21-1 to TRBJ2-2; TRBD2, as called in the table, went unchecked against the DNA. TRBV21-1 is listed as a pseudogene. The CDR3 extends over 17 amino acids. This CDR3 is CASSINGGGARTGELFF. CDR3 in DNA: TGTGCCAGCAGCATCAACGGAGGGGGGGCGCGCACCGGGGAGCTGTTTTTT.

The chain employs TRBV7-2 and TRBJ2-2; D is possibly TRBD2 (6 bases). Germline V CDR1 and CDR2: SGHTA, FQGNSA. The CDR3 covers 15 residues. Trimming took 2 bases from V and 5 from J, leaving 12 bases between them. The CDR3 DNA is TGTGCCAGCAGCTTATGGGAGGCGGGGACCGGGGAGCTGTTTTTT. Translating gives CASSLWEAGTGELFF. The variable domain in full, completed from reference TRBV7-2 and TRBJ2-2, reads GAGVSQSPSNKVTEKGKDVELRCDPISGHTALYWYRQSLGQGLEFLIYFQGNSAPDKSGLPSDRFSAERTGGSVSTLTIQRTQQEDSAVYLCASSLWEAGTGELFFGEGSRLTVL.

The chain carries TRBV7-9 and TRBJ2-7, with D possibly being TRBD2 (6 bases). Germline CDR1 SEHNR, CDR2 FQNEAQ (reference sequence). CDR3 length equals 18 residues. V was pared by 5 bases and J by 0 bases, with 23 bases between. The CDR3 DNA reads as TGTGCCAGCAGCCAAAGACTAGGAATGTCCGTCTACTCCTACGAGCAGTACTTC. It specifies CASSQRLGMSVYSYEQYF.

The genes are TRBV5-6 and TRBJ2-3; D gene uncertain. V was pared by 1 base and J by 4 bases, with 4 bases between. Germline values: CDR1 SGHDT, CDR2 YYEEEE. The CDR3 covers 12 residues. As DNA, the CDR3 is TGTGCCAGCAGCTTGACTCCAGATACGCAGTATTTT. Translation: CASSLTPDTQYF.

This clone showed up just a few times. The chain carries TRBV19 and TRBJ1-2; 7 bases fit TRBD1. Trimming took 8 bases from V and 3 from J; bases not matched to a gene: 9. The CDR3 length is 14 residues. Per the germline V gene, CDR1 is LNHDA and CDR2 is SQIVND (reference sequence). The DNA of the CDR3 is TGTGCCAGTCGACCGGACAGGATAGACTATGGCTACACCTTC. As protein: CASRPDRIDYGYTF.

This chain connects TRBV19 to TRBJ2-1; 8 bases fit TRBD2. The CDR3 is 16 amino acids. V shed 0 bases, J shed 3 bases, and the junction held 4 bases outside the gene matches. Germline-derived CDR1 and CDR2 are LNHDA and SQIVND (reference sequence). The chain's CDR3 is CASSIEGTSNYNEQFF. For the CDR3, the DNA is TGTGCCAGTAGTATAGAAGGGACTAGTAACTACAATGAGCAGTTCTTC.

The table lists this clone with a count of one. The J gene is TRBJ1-1, the V gene TRBV27, with D unresolved. Germline CDR1 reads MNHEY; CDR2 reads SMNVEV (reference sequence). V was shortened by 6 bases and J by 0 bases, with 11 bases between the two germline ends. CDR3 size: 14 residues. Here the CDR3 DNA reads TGTGCCAGCAGACGGACGTACGTGAACACTGAAGCTTTCTTT. Its protein product is CASRRTYVNTEAFF.